Listed below are T cell receptor beta chains from one sample, sequenced in a study of neurological immune-mediated disorders. A single record per CDR3 protein comes from TCRdb applying MiXCR to the 5' RACE reads. The table has 80,000 to 100,000 distinct CDR3 sequences, 5% to 6.5% seen once. Specimen: PBMCs. The source of these receptors is a woman aged 60-75 years with multiple sclerosis. Both conserved end residues are part of each CDR3. The D gene is left open where the match is weak. Clone sizes are given selectively: once, few, many, or a class where the clone is expanded.

V: TRBV20-1
size: many
J: TRBJ1-2
D: .
CDR3: CSAMHFRGFYGYTF
DNA: TGCAGTGCTATGCATTTCCGGGGTTTCTATGGCTACACCTTC

V: TRBV3-1
size: few
J: TRBJ2-7
D: .
CDR3: CASSQAIFNEQYF
DNA: TGTGCCAGCAGCCAAGCGATCTTTAACGAGCAGTACTTC

V: TRBV12-3/TRBV12-4
size: many
J: TRBJ2-1
D: .
CDR3: CASSFSASYNEQFF
DNA: TGTGCCAGCAGTTTCTCCGCCTCCTACAATGAGCAGTTCTTC

V: TRBV6-6
size: many
J: TRBJ2-5
D: TRBD2
CDR3: CATRDSGEETQYF
DNA: TGTGCCACCAGGGATAGCGGGGAAGAGACCCAGTACTTC

V: TRBV29-1
size: many
J: TRBJ2-3
D: .
CDR3: CSVTLGASTDTQYF
DNA: TGCAGCGTTACTCTTGGAGCTAGCACAGATACGCAGTATTTT

V: TRBV2
size: many
J: TRBJ1-3
D: .
CDR3: CASRRTSGNTIYF
DNA: TGTGCCAGTCGACGGACCTCTGGAAACACCATATATTTT

V: TRBV20-1
size: many
J: TRBJ1-1
D: .
CDR3: CSARASGLSDTEAFF
DNA: TGCAGTGCTAGAGCTTCGGGCCTATCGGACACTGAAGCTTTCTTT

V: TRBV2
size: many
J: TRBJ2-2
D: .
CDR3: CASRGGRNTGELFF
DNA: TGTGCCAGCAGAGGAGGCAGAAACACCGGGGAGCTGTTTTTT

V: TRBV5-1
size: many
J: TRBJ1-1
D: .
CDR3: CASSLAGPGNTEAFF
DNA: TGCGCCAGCAGCTTGGCGGGTCCTGGGAACACTGAAGCTTTCTTT

V: TRBV20-1
size: many
J: TRBJ1-2
D: .
CDR3: CSARRLSSGYTF
DNA: TGCAGTGCCCGAAGACTCTCCAGTGGCTACACCTTC

V: TRBV5-6
size: many
J: TRBJ1-2
D: TRBD1
CDR3: CASSPLDRTLNGYTF
DNA: TGTGCCAGCAGTCCCCTGGACAGGACCCTTAATGGCTACACCTTC

V: TRBV5-1
size: many
J: TRBJ2-1
D: .
CDR3: CASSLVGVYNEQFF
DNA: TGCGCCAGCAGCTTGGTTGGGGTTTACAATGAGCAGTTCTTC

V: TRBV20-1
size: many
J: TRBJ2-1
D: TRBD2
CDR3: CSAILQREPSYNEQFF
DNA: TGCAGTGCTATTTTGCAGCGGGAGCCCTCCTACAATGAGCAGTTCTTC

V: TRBV7-2
size: many
J: TRBJ2-5
D: .
CDR3: CASSFFRRETQYF
DNA: TGTGCCAGCAGCTTTTTCCGGAGGGAGACCCAGTACTTC

V: TRBV20-1
size: many
J: TRBJ2-1
D: TRBD2
CDR3: CSARVASGGAYNEQFF
DNA: TGCAGTGCTAGGGTCGCTAGCGGGGGGGCCTACAATGAGCAGTTCTTC

V: TRBV19
size: .
J: TRBJ2-1
D: .
CDR3: CASSIDRSSYNEQFF
DNA: TGTGCCAGTAGTATAGACAGAAGCTCCTACAATGAGCAGTTCTTC

V: TRBV5-1
size: many
J: TRBJ2-2
D: .
CDR3: CASSLGFSTGELFF
DNA: TGCGCCAGCAGCTTGGGGTTTTCCACCGGGGAGCTGTTTTTT

V: TRBV7-7
size: few
J: TRBJ2-7
D: .
CDR3: CASSPSGGTGPYEQYF
DNA: TGTGCTAGCAGCCCTAGCGGCGGGACAGGACCCTACGAGCAGTACTTC

V: TRBV6-6
size: many
J: TRBJ2-5
D: TRBD2
CDR3: CASSYQLPGTSGAETQYF
DNA: TGTGCCAGCAGTTACCAATTACCCGGGACTAGCGGGGCAGAGACCCAGTACTTC

V: TRBV5-1
size: many
J: TRBJ2-5
D: .
CDR3: CASSRAGSPETQYF
DNA: TGCGCCAGCAGTCGGGCAGGGAGTCCGGAGACCCAGTACTTC

V: TRBV18
size: many
J: TRBJ2-7
D: TRBD1
CDR3: CASSPQDTGGMHYEQYF
DNA: TGTGCCAGCTCACCACAAGATACAGGGGGAATGCATTACGAGCAGTACTTC

V: TRBV18
size: .
J: TRBJ1-2
D: TRBD1
CDR3: CASSADRGLGYTF
DNA: TGTGCCAGCTCAGCCGACAGGGGGCTTGGCTACACCTTC

V: TRBV5-1
size: many
J: TRBJ2-2
D: .
CDR3: CASSTPERTGELFF
DNA: TGCGCCAGCAGCACTCCAGAGCGCACCGGGGAGCTGTTTTTT

V: TRBV3-1
size: many
J: TRBJ1-6
D: .
CDR3: CASSQDVDSPLHF
DNA: TGTGCCAGCAGCCAAGATGTGGATTCACCCCTCCACTTT

V: TRBV12-3/TRBV12-4
size: many
J: TRBJ2-1
D: .
CDR3: CASSFFRGAVNEQFF
DNA: TGTGCCAGCAGTTTCTTCCGGGGGGCCGTAAATGAGCAGTTCTTC

V: TRBV12-3/TRBV12-4
size: .
J: TRBJ1-5
D: .
CDR3: CASSLVGQSRPQHF
DNA: TGTGCCAGCAGTTTAGTTGGACAGAGTAGGCCCCAGCATTTT

V: TRBV5-1
size: many
J: TRBJ1-2
D: .
CDR3: CASSPGTPSGYTF
DNA: TGCGCCAGCAGCCCCGGGACGCCTTCGGGCTACACCTTC

V: TRBV20-1
size: many
J: TRBJ1-2
D: .
CDR3: CSANPTGVGGYTF
DNA: TGCAGTGCTAACCCAACGGGAGTGGGGGGCTACACCTTC

V: TRBV21-1
size: many
J: TRBJ2-1
D: .
CDR3: CASSKAQRGGSYNEQFF
DNA: TGTGCCAGCAGCAAAGCGCAGCGGGGGGGTTCCTACAATGAGCAGTTCTTC

V: TRBV10-1
size: many
J: TRBJ2-5
D: .
CDR3: CASSEGVEETQYF
DNA: TGCGCCAGCAGTGAGGGAGTTGAAGAGACCCAGTACTTC

V: TRBV12-3/TRBV12-4
size: many
J: TRBJ2-5
D: .
CDR3: CASSLGTSKVQYF
DNA: TGTGCCAGCAGTTTGGGGACCTCAAAGGTTCAGTACTTC

V: TRBV6-5
size: many
J: TRBJ2-7
D: TRBD1
CDR3: CASWGQGFYEQYF
DNA: TGTGCCAGCTGGGGACAGGGATTCTACGAGCAGTACTTC

V: TRBV5-1
size: many
J: TRBJ2-7
D: TRBD1
CDR3: CASSHRQGSFEQYF
DNA: TGCGCCAGCAGCCACCGACAGGGATCTTTCGAGCAGTACTTC

V: TRBV5-1
size: many
J: TRBJ2-7
D: TRBD1
CDR3: CASRLDRSYEQYF
DNA: TGCGCCAGCAGGTTGGACAGGTCCTACGAGCAGTACTTC

V: TRBV6-5
size: many
J: TRBJ1-4
D: .
CDR3: CASSDKGEKLFF
DNA: TGTGCCAGCAGTGACAAGGGAGAAAAACTGTTTTTT

V: TRBV5-5
size: many
J: TRBJ2-3
D: TRBD1
CDR3: CASSSFGTVKDTQYF
DNA: TGTGCCAGCAGCTCCTTTGGGACAGTGAAGGATACGCAGTATTTT

V: TRBV9
size: many
J: TRBJ1-1
D: .
CDR3: CASSVDIGQTEAFF
DNA: TGTGCCAGCAGCGTAGATATAGGGCAAACTGAAGCTTTCTTT

V: TRBV6-6
size: many
J: TRBJ1-1
D: .
CDR3: CASSSDTRFTEAFF
DNA: TGTGCCAGCAGCTCGGACACCCGTTTCACTGAAGCTTTCTTT

V: TRBV6-4
size: few
J: TRBJ2-3
D: .
CDR3: CASRGGGSSDTQYF
DNA: TGTGCCAGCAGAGGGGGGGGGTCGTCGGATACGCAGTATTTT

V: TRBV20-1
size: many
J: TRBJ2-3
D: TRBD2
CDR3: CSASPVAGARADTQYF
DNA: TGCAGTGCTAGTCCAGTAGCGGGGGCACGGGCAGATACGCAGTATTTT

V: TRBV5-5
size: many
J: TRBJ2-2
D: .
CDR3: CASSMGPANTGELFF
DNA: TGTGCCAGCAGCATGGGACCCGCGAACACCGGGGAGCTGTTTTTT

V: TRBV7-9
size: many
J: TRBJ2-2
D: TRBD1
CDR3: CASSTGQGTVGGELFF
DNA: TGTGCCAGCAGCACGGGACAGGGGACGGTTGGCGGGGAGCTGTTTTTT

V: TRBV5-1
size: many
J: TRBJ1-1
D: .
CDR3: CASSFNRDTEAFF
DNA: TGCGCCAGCAGCTTTAACAGGGACACTGAAGCTTTCTTT

V: TRBV6-6
size: many
J: TRBJ1-5
D: .
CDR3: CASTTEGGNQPQHF
DNA: TGTGCCAGCACCACGGAGGGAGGGAATCAGCCCCAGCATTTT

V: TRBV6-2/TRBV6-3
size: .
J: TRBJ1-4
D: .
CDR3: CASGAPTTNSEKLFF
DNA: TGTGCCAGCGGGGCCCCGACAACAAACTCTGAAAAACTGTTTTTT

V: TRBV30
size: .
J: TRBJ2-7
D: .
CDR3: CAWSVGTSYEQYF
DNA: TGTGCCTGGAGTGTCGGCACATCCTACGAGCAGTACTTC

V: TRBV7-7
size: .
J: TRBJ2-3
D: .
CDR3: CASSLADGPTDTQYF
DNA: TGTGCCAGCAGCTTAGCTGACGGCCCCACAGATACGCAGTATTTT

V: TRBV11-2
size: few
J: TRBJ1-4
D: TRBD1
CDR3: CASSPTDRVGKLFF
DNA: TGTGCCAGCAGCCCAACTGACAGGGTCGGAAAACTGTTTTTT

V: TRBV24-1
size: many
J: TRBJ2-1
D: TRBD2
CDR3: CATSDAGTSGGLSNEQFF
DNA: TGTGCCACCAGTGATGCGGGGACTAGCGGGGGGTTGAGCAATGAGCAGTTCTTC

V: TRBV7-9
size: many
J: TRBJ1-4
D: .
CDR3: CASSPQSATNEKLFF
DNA: TGTGCCAGCAGCCCCCAGTCTGCAACTAATGAAAAACTGTTTTTT